Listed below are T cell receptor beta chains from one sample, sequenced in a study of graft-versus-host responses after intestinal transplantation. These receptors' antigens are unknown. The protocol was immunoSEQ multiplex PCR, while the TCRdb copy is restricted to in-frame clones and leaves out a portion. The repertoire has 120,000 or so clones, around 93% of them found once; the top ten carry roughly 0.5%. The specimen comprised unstimulated CD8+ T cells sorted from spleen or lymph node cells, sampled before intestinal transplant. The receptors here all came from a human donor who received an intestinal transplant. CDR3s include the opening cysteine and the closing phenylalanine or tryptophan. The D gene is left open where the match is weak.

CDR3aa: CASSLLGRRDEKLFF; CDR3nt: TGTGCCAGCAGCCTGCTTGGGAGGAGGGATGAAAAACTGTTTTTT; j_gene: TRBJ1-4; len: 15; d_gene: .; v_gene: TRBV6-5
CDR3aa: CASSQDVLGTGKDYEQYF; CDR3nt: TGCGCCAGCAGCCAAGACGTTCTTGGCACGGGAAAAGACTACGAGCAGTACTTC; j_gene: TRBJ2-7; len: 18; d_gene: .; v_gene: TRBV4-1
CDR3aa: CASSLGFGNTEAFF; CDR3nt: TGCGCCAGCAGCCTAGGGTTCGGTAACACTGAAGCTTTCTTT; j_gene: TRBJ1-1; len: 14; d_gene: .; v_gene: TRBV5-1
CDR3aa: CASSQSPRPNYGYTF; CDR3nt: TGTGCCAGCAGCCAAAGCCCCCGCCCTAACTATGGCTACACCTTC; j_gene: TRBJ1-2; len: 15; d_gene: .; v_gene: TRBV14
CDR3aa: CASSERGYEQYF; CDR3nt: TGTGCCAGCAGTGAGCGGGGCTACGAGCAGTACTTC; j_gene: TRBJ2-7; len: 12; d_gene: .; v_gene: TRBV2
CDR3aa: CASSLARGSYEQYF; CDR3nt: TGCGCCAGCAGCTTGGCCAGGGGGTCCTACGAGCAGTACTTC; j_gene: TRBJ2-7; len: 14; d_gene: TRBD1; v_gene: TRBV5-1
CDR3aa: CASSFHEGPTSINTEAFF; CDR3nt: TGTGCCAGCAGCTTTCATGAGGGGCCAACCTCAATTAACACTGAAGCTTTCTTT; j_gene: TRBJ1-1; len: 18; d_gene: .; v_gene: TRBV5-4
CDR3aa: CASQGLASPHEQFF; CDR3nt: TGCGCCAGCCAAGGACTAGCATCCCCCCATGAGCAGTTCTTC; j_gene: TRBJ2-1; len: 14; d_gene: TRBD2; v_gene: TRBV10-2
CDR3aa: CASSPRDRTYEQYF; CDR3nt: TGTGCCAGCTCACCACGGGACCGCACCTACGAGCAGTACTTC; j_gene: TRBJ2-7; len: 14; d_gene: .; v_gene: TRBV18
CDR3aa: CASSHGPQHF; CDR3nt: TGTGCCAGCAGTCATGGGCCCCAGCATTTT; j_gene: TRBJ1-5; len: 10; d_gene: .; v_gene: TRBV28
CDR3aa: CATSRDGSLGGTQYF; CDR3nt: TGTGCCACCAGCAGAGATGGGTCCCTGGGGGGGACCCAGTACTTC; j_gene: TRBJ2-5; len: 15; d_gene: .; v_gene: TRBV15
CDR3aa: CASGRSGDETQYF; CDR3nt: TGCGCCAGTGGTAGGAGCGGGGACGAGACCCAGTACTTC; j_gene: TRBJ2-5; len: 13; d_gene: TRBD2; v_gene: TRBV19
CDR3aa: CASRPSRRGLSNQPQHF; CDR3nt: TGTGCAAGTCGCCCGAGCCGCCGGGGCCTTAGCAATCAGCCCCAGCATTTT; j_gene: TRBJ1-5; len: 17; d_gene: .; v_gene: TRBV12-2
CDR3aa: CAWRSGRAFVSYNEQFF; CDR3nt: TGTGCCTGGCGGAGCGGGAGGGCCTTCGTCTCCTACAATGAGCAGTTCTTC; j_gene: TRBJ2-1; len: 17; d_gene: TRBD2; v_gene: TRBV30
CDR3aa: CAWSRTATYEQYF; CDR3nt: TGTGCCTGGAGTAGGACCGCCACCTACGAGCAGTACTTC; j_gene: TRBJ2-7; len: 13; d_gene: .; v_gene: TRBV30
CDR3aa: CASSEGQLQNTEAFF; CDR3nt: TGTGCCAGCAGTGAAGGACAGCTACAGAACACTGAAGCTTTCTTT; j_gene: TRBJ1-1; len: 15; d_gene: .; v_gene: TRBV2